Listed below are T cell receptor beta chains from one sample, sequenced in a study of blood T cell repertoires in COVID-19. Clones were sequenced by immunoSEQ multiplex PCR, and TCRdb holds only the in-frame ones, with some missing. The table records roughly 330,000 clones, around nine tenths of them present only once. The specimen sequenced was PBMCs or T cells enriched from blood (not recorded which). These receptors originate from a woman in her twenties or thirties who had recovered from COVID-19. The CDR3 runs from the conserved cysteine through the conserved F or W. A D gene is named only where the DNA matches it firmly. Size is omitted from some rows. Given values are once, few, many or a class for expanded clones.

v_call	j_call	d_call	clone_size	cdr3_nt	cdr3_aa
TRBV19	TRBJ1-2	TRBD1	.	TGTGCCAGTACCCGGACAGGCTATGGCTACACCTTC	CASTRTGYGYTF
TRBV5-5	TRBJ1-5	.	.	TGTGCCAGCAGCTCGACCGCCAATCTAGGATATCAGCCCCAGCATTTT	CASSSTANLGYQPQHF
TRBV30	TRBJ1-1	.	.	TGTGCCTGGACCCTGACAGGCCGTAACACTGAAGCTTTCTTT	CAWTLTGRNTEAFF
TRBV5-6	TRBJ1-2	.	.	TGTGCCAGCAGCTTGGGCACCACCAAGAGGTATGGCTACACCTTC	CASSLGTTKRYGYTF
TRBV27	TRBJ1-3	.	few	TGTGCCAGCAGTTACGCCAGGGGTGCCGGAAACACCATATATTTT	CASSYARGAGNTIYF
TRBV29-1	TRBJ1-2	TRBD1	.	TGCAGCGTAGGGACAGGGAGCATCTATGGCTACACCTTC	CSVGTGSIYGYTF
TRBV19	TRBJ1-6	TRBD1	.	TGTGCCAGTAGTCCGCGGACAGGCACGAATAATTCACCCCTCCACTTT	CASSPRTGTNNSPLHF
TRBV24-1	TRBJ1-2	TRBD1	.	TGTGCCACCAGTGGGACAGGGGATGGCTACACCTTC	CATSGTGDGYTF
TRBV4-1	TRBJ1-2	TRBD1	.	TGCGCCAGCAGCCAGGACAGGGAAAACTATGGCTACACCTTC	CASSQDRENYGYTF
TRBV6-5	TRBJ1-1	.	once	TGTGCCAGCAGTTACGACAACCTGGGTGGGACTGAAGCTTTCTTT	CASSYDNLGGTEAFF
TRBV9	TRBJ1-4	TRBD1	.	TGTGCCAGCAGCGACGGGACAGGGTATAATGAAAAACTGTTTTTT	CASSDGTGYNEKLFF
TRBV9	TRBJ1-4	TRBD1	.	TGTGCCAGCAGCCCCCGGACAGGGACTAATGAAAAACTGTTTTTT	CASSPRTGTNEKLFF
TRBV27	TRBJ1-5	TRBD1	.	TGTGCCAGCAGTTCCACAGGGGGTGGGCAGCCCCAGCATTTT	CASSSTGGGQPQHF
TRBV11-2	TRBJ1-3	.	few	TGTGCCAGCAGCAACGCCGGGAAGGGCCCTGGAAACACCATATATTTT	CASSNAGKGPGNTIYF
TRBV5-1	TRBJ2-3	TRBD2	.	TGCGCCAGCAGCCCTGGACTAGCGGGGGGTTATTCTAGCACAGATACGCAGTATTTT	CASSPGLAGGYSSTDTQYF
TRBV6-5	TRBJ2-7	.	.	TGTGCCAGCAGCGCCTTGGGGGGCTACGAGCAGTACTTC	CASSALGGYEQYF
TRBV6-4	TRBJ1-6	.	once	TGTGCCAGCAGTGACACAAAGACCGGGGGTTTGAATTCACCCCTCCACTTT	CASSDTKTGGLNSPLHF
TRBV12-3/TRBV12-4	TRBJ1-5	.	.	TGTGCCAGCACTCGGGGGGAGCAGCCCCAGCATTTT	CASTRGEQPQHF
TRBV7-3	TRBJ1-6	.	.	TGTGCCAGCAGCTTAAGGAGCTCCTATAATTCACCCCTCCACTTT	CASSLRSSYNSPLHF
TRBV28	TRBJ1-6	.	.	TGTGCCAGCAGTTTGACCTCCCCGGGATCACCCCTCCACTTT	CASSLTSPGSPLHF
TRBV7-2	TRBJ1-2	TRBD1	.	TGTGCCAGCAGCCCAGGGACAGGGGGCCATGGCTACACCTTC	CASSPGTGGHGYTF
TRBV7-6	TRBJ1-1	.	.	TGTGCCAGCAGCCCGGGGGGGCTCGCTGAAGCTTTCTTT	CASSPGGLAEAFF
TRBV29-1	TRBJ2-7	.	.	TGCAGCGTTGCTGGGGGGGCGATTAGGGACGAGCAGTACTTC	CSVAGGAIRDEQYF
TRBV6-2/TRBV6-3	TRBJ1-5	.	.	TGTGCCAGCAGCATACCCCAGGGGCGGCAGCCCCAGCATTTT	CASSIPQGRQPQHF
TRBV5-1	TRBJ1-4	.	.	TGCGCCAGCAGCTCAGGGGTGGATGAAAAACTGTTTTTT	CASSSGVDEKLFF
TRBV6-1	TRBJ1-5	.	.	TGTGCCAGCAGTGAATTCGGGGGGGGCAATCAGCCCCAGCATTTT	CASSEFGGGNQPQHF
TRBV19	TRBJ1-1	.	.	TGTGCCAGTAGTACCCGCCGGGGAGGAGCGGGCACTGAAGCTTTCTTT	CASSTRRGGAGTEAFF
TRBV5-4	TRBJ2-1	.	.	TGTGCCAGCAGCTTTCGGGATGAGCAGTTCTTC	CASSFRDEQFF
TRBV7-2	TRBJ2-1	TRBD2	.	TGTGCCAGCAGCTTCGGGACTAGCTCAGGCAATGAGCAGTTCTTC	CASSFGTSSGNEQFF
TRBV6-2/TRBV6-3	TRBJ1-1	TRBD1	.	TGTGCCAGCAGTTTCACAGGGGGTTGGGGAGAAGCTTTCTTT	CASSFTGGWGEAFF
TRBV4-1	TRBJ1-5	TRBD1	.	TGCGCCAGCAGCCAAGATTCCGACAGGGGGGATCAGCCCCAGCATTTT	CASSQDSDRGDQPQHF
TRBV30	TRBJ1-5	TRBD1	.	TGTGCCTGGAGTGTTGACAGGGGGAATCAGCCCCAGCATTTT	CAWSVDRGNQPQHF
TRBV18	TRBJ1-1	.	once	TGTGCCAGCTCACTCAATCCGGGTGAAGCTTTCTTT	CASSLNPGEAFF
TRBV13	TRBJ1-1	TRBD1	.	TGTGCCAGCAGCTCCTGGGACAGCTTTGAAGCTTTCTTT	CASSSWDSFEAFF
TRBV4-1	TRBJ1-1	.	.	TGCGCCAGCAGCCTCAGGGATAGAAGGACTGAAGCTTTCTTT	CASSLRDRRTEAFF
TRBV27	TRBJ2-2	.	.	TGTGCCAGCAGTTTTTTGGGGGGCACCGGGGAGCTGTTTTTT	CASSFLGGTGELFF
TRBV19	TRBJ2-1	.	.	TGTGCCAGTAGTATTGCAGGGTATTACAATGAGCAGTTCTTC	CASSIAGYYNEQFF
TRBV12-3/TRBV12-4	TRBJ1-1	.	.	TGTGCCAGCGGGACACGGAACACTGAAGCTTTCTTT	CASGTRNTEAFF
TRBV5-4	TRBJ2-7	TRBD1	.	TGTGCCAGCAGCCCAGGGACAGGGGGGGGGTACGAGCAGTACTTC	CASSPGTGGGYEQYF